Listed below are T cell receptor beta chains from one sample, sequenced in a study of response to subunit inactivated influenza vaccine. From the RT-PCR reads, TCRdb called clonotypes with MiXCR, one entry per CDR3 protein. The data show fewer than 600,000 distinct CDR3 sequences, approximately 7.7% seen once. Material: PBMCs from blood, obtained approximately 25 months after vaccination. The receptor set was obtained from a man aged 50-75 years who received an inactivated influenza vaccine. The CDR3 runs from the conserved cysteine through the conserved F or W. A D gene is named only where the DNA matches it firmly. The size entry is marked missing in some rows and otherwise reads once, few, many or a size class.

V gene	clone size	J gene	D gene	CDR3 protein	CDR3 DNA
TRBV6-1	NA	TRBJ2-3	NA	CASSDRGMIPDTQYF	TGTGCCAGCAGTGACAGGGGTATGATCCCAGATACGCAGTATTTT
TRBV5-1	few	TRBJ1-4	TRBD1	CASSLGGRGDEKLFF	TGCGCCAGCAGCTTGGGCGGCAGGGGGGATGAAAAACTGTTTTTT
TRBV28	many	TRBJ1-1	NA	CASSQTMNTEAFF	TGTGCCAGCAGCCAGACAATGAACACTGAAGCTTTCTTT
TRBV7-9	NA	TRBJ2-3	TRBD2	CASSRGTTSTDTQYF	TGTGCCAGCAGCCGCGGGACTACTAGCACAGATACGCAGTATTTT
TRBV7-8	few	TRBJ2-3	TRBD2	CASSSTSGSNTQYF	TGTGCCAGCAGCTCGACTAGCGGGAGTAATACGCAGTATTTT
TRBV20-1	few	TRBJ2-1	TRBD2	CSARRTSGSNEQFF	TGCAGTGCTAGAAGGACTAGCGGGTCCAATGAGCAGTTCTTC
TRBV20-1	many	TRBJ2-5	NA	CSASQGASETQYF	TGCAGTGCTAGTCAGGGAGCGTCGGAGACCCAGTACTTC
TRBV9	many	TRBJ2-2	NA	CASSVDPNTGELFF	TGTGCCAGCAGCGTAGATCCGAACACCGGGGAGCTGTTTTTT
TRBV10-3	NA	TRBJ2-7	TRBD2	CAILANGRVGEQYF	TGTGCCATCTTGGCTAACGGGAGGGTAGGCGAGCAGTACTTC
TRBV10-3	NA	TRBJ2-3	NA	CAINSNADTQYF	TGTGCCATCAATTCGAACGCAGATACGCAGTATTTT
TRBV18	few	TRBJ1-1	NA	CASSMYRDSPLGAFF	TGTGCCAGCTCAATGTACCGGGACTCCCCCCTGGGAGCTTTCTTT
TRBV2	NA	TRBJ2-1	NA	CARARGGYNEQFF	TGTGCCAGAGCGAGGGGGGGGTACAATGAGCAGTTCTTC
TRBV12-3/TRBV12-4	many	TRBJ2-5	NA	CASLKRNQETQYF	TGTGCCAGCCTAAAGCGGAACCAAGAGACCCAGTACTTC
TRBV24-1	NA	TRBJ2-1	TRBD2	CATSDSGTSYNEQFF	TGTGCCACCAGTGATTCCGGGACTAGCTACAATGAGCAGTTCTTC
TRBV5-1	many	TRBJ2-1	NA	CASSLGGNLNEQFF	TGCGCCAGCAGCTTGGGGGGCAACCTGAATGAGCAGTTCTTC
TRBV20-1	few	TRBJ2-3	NA	CSARDFLTDTQYF	TGCAGTGCTAGAGATTTCCTGACAGATACGCAGTATTTT
TRBV6-1	few	TRBJ1-5	NA	CASSPRGFYQPQHF	TGTGCCAGCAGCCCTCGGGGGTTTTATCAGCCCCAGCATTTT